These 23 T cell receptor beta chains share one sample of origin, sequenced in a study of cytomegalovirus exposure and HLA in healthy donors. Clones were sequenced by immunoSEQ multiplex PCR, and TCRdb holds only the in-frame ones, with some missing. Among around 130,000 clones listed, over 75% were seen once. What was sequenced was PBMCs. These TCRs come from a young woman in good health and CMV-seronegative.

CDR3 DNA: TGTGCCAGCAGGGGACAGGGGGCCAAAAACATTCAGTACTTC. Translating it yields CASRGQGAKNIQYF. This chain uses TRBV2 with TRBJ2-4; TRBD1 matches 10 bases. J gave up 1 base and V 6 bases, and 0 bases lay outside the gene matches. The CDR3 is 14 residues long. CDR1 and CDR2 (germline): SNHLY, FYNNEI.

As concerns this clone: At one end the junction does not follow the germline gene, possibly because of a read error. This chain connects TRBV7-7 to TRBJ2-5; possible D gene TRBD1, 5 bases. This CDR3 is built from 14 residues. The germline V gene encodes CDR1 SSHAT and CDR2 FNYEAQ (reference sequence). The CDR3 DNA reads TGTGCTAGCAGCCCTTTGGGGCTAGGTGAGACCCAGTACTTC. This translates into CASSPLGLGETQYF.

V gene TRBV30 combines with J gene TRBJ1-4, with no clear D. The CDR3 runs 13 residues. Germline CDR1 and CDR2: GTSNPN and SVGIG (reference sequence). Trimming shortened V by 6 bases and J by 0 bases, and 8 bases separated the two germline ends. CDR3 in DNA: TGTGCCTGTGCGGGGACAACTAATGAAAAACTGTTTTTT. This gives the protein CACAGTTNEKLFF.

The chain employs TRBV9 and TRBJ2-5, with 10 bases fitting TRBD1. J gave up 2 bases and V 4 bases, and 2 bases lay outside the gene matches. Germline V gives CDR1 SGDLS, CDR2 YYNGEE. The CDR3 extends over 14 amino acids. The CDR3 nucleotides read TGTGCCAGCAGCAAGGACAGGGGGCAAGAGACCCAGTACTTC. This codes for CASSKDRGQETQYF.

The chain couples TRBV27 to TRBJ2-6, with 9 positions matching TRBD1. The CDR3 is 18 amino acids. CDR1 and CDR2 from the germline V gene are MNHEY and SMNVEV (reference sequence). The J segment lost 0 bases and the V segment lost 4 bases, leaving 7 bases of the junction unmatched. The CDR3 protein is CASSSRTGDLSGANVLTF. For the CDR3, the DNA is TGTGCCAGCAGTTCCCGGACAGGGGACCTCTCTGGGGCCAACGTCCTGACTTTC.

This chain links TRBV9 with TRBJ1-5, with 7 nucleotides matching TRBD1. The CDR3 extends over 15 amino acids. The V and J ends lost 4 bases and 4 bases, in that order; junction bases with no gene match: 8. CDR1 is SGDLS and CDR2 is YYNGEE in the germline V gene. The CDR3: CASSPGQKTNQPQHF. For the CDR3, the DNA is TGTGCCAGCAGCCCGGGACAGAAAACTAATCAGCCCCAGCATTTT.

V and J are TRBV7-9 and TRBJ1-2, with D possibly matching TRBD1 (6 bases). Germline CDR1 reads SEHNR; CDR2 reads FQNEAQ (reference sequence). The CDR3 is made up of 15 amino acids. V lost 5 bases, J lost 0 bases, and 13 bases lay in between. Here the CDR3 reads CASSNSGQPNYGYTF. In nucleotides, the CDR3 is TGTGCCAGCAGCAACAGCGGACAGCCTAACTATGGCTACACCTTC. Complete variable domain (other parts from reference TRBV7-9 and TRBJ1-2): DTGVSQNPRHKITKRGQNVTFRCDPISEHNRLYWYRQTLGQGPEFLTYFQNEAQLEKSRLLSDRFSAERPKGSFSTLEIQRTEQGDSAMYLCASSNSGQPNYGYTFGSGTRLTVV.

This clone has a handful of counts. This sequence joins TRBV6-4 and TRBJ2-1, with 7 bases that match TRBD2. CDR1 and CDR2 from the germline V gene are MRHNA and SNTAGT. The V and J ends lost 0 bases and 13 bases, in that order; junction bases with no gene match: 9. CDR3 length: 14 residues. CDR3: CASSDSGEGTIQFF. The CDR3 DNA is TGTGCCAGCAGTGACTCAGGGGAAGGGACTATTCAGTTCTTC.

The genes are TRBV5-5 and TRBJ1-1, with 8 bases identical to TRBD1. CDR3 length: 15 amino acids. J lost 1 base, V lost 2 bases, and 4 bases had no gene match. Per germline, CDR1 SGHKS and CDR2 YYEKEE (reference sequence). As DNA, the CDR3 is TGTGCCAGCAGCTTAAGACAGGGGAAGAACACTGAAGCTTTCTTT. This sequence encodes CASSLRQGKNTEAFF.

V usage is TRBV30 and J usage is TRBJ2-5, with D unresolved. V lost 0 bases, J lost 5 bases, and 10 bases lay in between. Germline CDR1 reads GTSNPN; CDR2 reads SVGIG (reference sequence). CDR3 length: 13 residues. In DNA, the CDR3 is TGTGCCTGGAGTGTAAATGGAGTGGAGACCCAGTACTTC. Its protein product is CAWSVNGVETQYF.

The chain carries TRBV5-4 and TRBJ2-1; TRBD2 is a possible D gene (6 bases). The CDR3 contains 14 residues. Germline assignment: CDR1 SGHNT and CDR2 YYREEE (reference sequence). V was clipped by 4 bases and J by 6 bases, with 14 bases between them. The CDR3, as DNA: TGTGCCAGCAGCGACCCCGGGACTTCCAATGAGCAGTTCTTC. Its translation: CASSDPGTSNEQFF.

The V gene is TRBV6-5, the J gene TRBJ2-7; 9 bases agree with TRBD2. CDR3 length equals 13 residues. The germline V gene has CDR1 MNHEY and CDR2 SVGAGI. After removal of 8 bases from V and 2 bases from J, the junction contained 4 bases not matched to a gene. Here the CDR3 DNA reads TGTGCCAGCGGCAGCGGGGGGCCCTACGAGCAGTACTTC. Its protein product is CASGSGGPYEQYF.

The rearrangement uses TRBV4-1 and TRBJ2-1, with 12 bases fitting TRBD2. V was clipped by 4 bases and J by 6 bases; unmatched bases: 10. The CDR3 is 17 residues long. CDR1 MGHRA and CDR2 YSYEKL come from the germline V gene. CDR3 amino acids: CASSPSSGLAGPNEQFF. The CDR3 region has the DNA TGCGCCAGCAGCCCCAGCTCGGGACTAGCGGGTCCCAATGAGCAGTTCTTC.

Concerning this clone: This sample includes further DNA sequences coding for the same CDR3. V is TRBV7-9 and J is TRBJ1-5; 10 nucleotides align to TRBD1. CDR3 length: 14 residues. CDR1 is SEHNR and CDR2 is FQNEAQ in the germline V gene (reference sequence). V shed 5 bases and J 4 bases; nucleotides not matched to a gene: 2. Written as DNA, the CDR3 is TGTGCCAGCAGCAGGACAGGGGGTAATCAGCCCCAGCATTTT. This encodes CASSRTGGNQPQHF.

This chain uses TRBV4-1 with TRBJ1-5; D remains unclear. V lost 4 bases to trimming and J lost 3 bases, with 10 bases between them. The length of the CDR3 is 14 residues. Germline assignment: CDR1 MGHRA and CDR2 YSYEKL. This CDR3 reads CASSPEGYNQPQHF. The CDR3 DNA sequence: TGCGCCAGCAGCCCGGAGGGCTACAATCAGCCCCAGCATTTT.

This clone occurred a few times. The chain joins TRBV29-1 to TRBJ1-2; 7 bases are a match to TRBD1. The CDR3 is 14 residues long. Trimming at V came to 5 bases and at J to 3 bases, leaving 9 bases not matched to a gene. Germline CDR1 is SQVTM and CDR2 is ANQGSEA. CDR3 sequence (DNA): TGCAGCGTTTGGACAGGAGGGTTTTACTATGGCTACACCTTC. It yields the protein CSVWTGGFYYGYTF.

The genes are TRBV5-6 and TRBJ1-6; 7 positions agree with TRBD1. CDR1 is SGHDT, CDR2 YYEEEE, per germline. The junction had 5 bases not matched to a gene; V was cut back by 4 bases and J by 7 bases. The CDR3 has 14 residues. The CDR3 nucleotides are TGTGCCAGCAGCCCCCGGGACAGAAATTCACCCCTCCACTTT. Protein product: CASSPRDRNSPLHF.

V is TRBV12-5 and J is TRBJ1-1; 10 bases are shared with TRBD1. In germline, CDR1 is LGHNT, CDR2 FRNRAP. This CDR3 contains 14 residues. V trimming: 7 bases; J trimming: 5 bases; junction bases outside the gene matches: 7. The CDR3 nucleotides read TGTGCTAGTGCTTCCGGGACAGGGGATACTGAAGCTTTCTTT. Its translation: CASASGTGDTEAFF.

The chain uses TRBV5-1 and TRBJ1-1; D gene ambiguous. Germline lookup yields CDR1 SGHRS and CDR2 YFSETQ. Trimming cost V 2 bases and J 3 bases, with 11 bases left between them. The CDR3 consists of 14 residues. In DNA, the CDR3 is TGCGCCAGCAGCTTCCGAGGCGGGTACACTGAAGCTTTCTTT. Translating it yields CASSFRGGYTEAFF.

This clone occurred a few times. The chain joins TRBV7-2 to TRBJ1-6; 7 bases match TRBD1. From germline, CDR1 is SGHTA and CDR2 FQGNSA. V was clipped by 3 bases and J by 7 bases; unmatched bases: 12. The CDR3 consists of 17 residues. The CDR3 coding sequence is TGTGCCAGCAGCTTTAGGGGGCCAGGGGCACAAAATTCACCCCTCCACTTT. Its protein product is CASSFRGPGAQNSPLHF.

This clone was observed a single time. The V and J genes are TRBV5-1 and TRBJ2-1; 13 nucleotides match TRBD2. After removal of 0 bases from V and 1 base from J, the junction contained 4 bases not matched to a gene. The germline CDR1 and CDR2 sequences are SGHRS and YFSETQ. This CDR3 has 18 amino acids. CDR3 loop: CASSLGTSGGVSYNEQFF. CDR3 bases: TGCGCCAGCAGCTTGGGGACTAGCGGGGGAGTGTCCTACAATGAGCAGTTCTTC.

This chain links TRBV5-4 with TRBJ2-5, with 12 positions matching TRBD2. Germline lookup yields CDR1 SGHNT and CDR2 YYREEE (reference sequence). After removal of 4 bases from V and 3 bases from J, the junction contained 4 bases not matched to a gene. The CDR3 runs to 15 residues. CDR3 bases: TGTGCCAGCAGCGCTAGCGGGGGGGGTGAAGAGACCCAGTACTTC. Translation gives CASSASGGGEETQYF.

CDR3 in amino acids: CASSPFYEQYF. DNA of the CDR3: TGTGCCAGCAGTCCATTCTACGAGCAGTACTTC. J is TRBJ2-7 and V is TRBV6-6; D not certain. Germline V gives CDR1 MNHNY, CDR2 SVGAGI (reference sequence). The CDR3 extends over 11 amino acids. With 5 bases removed from V and 3 bases from J, the gap between germline ends came to 5 bases.